This TCR beta chain was sequenced during a study of response to subunit inactivated influenza vaccine (dated by TCRdb to the late 2010s). Notes on the research overall: The study used deep quantitative T cell receptor repertoire profiling to track responses to a trivalent subunit inactivated influenza vaccine.

Overall results and qualifications from the work: The authors suggested that each seasonal influenza vaccination may recruit only a limited number of new T cells.

This clonotype was observed many times. Its antigen is not yet known. No much larger clonotype is one base removed from it; base qualities were not supplied. Library prep was done by RT-PCR. Sequencing instrument: Illumina HiSeq 2500. TCRdb passed the public sequencing reads through fastp at Q25 and MiXCR, retaining productive beta sequences. Each CDR3 protein gets just one entry, which takes the most common genes and DNA from the rows behind it. This sample comprises a few hundred thousand distinct CDR3 sequences, 11% to 15% of them detected only once. The ten largest clones capture approximately 12% of the sample. At the junction V is shortened by 1 base and J by 5 bases; bases outside the gene matches: 11. The germline V gene gives CDR1 as SGHTA and CDR2 as FQGNSA. The CDR3 spans 17 residues, from the cysteine through the phenylalanine. Solely the CDR3 DNA is kept, with 51 bases framed from the first base.

Recombination linked TRBV7-2 to TRBJ2-5; 9 middle bases align to TRBD2. Sequencing used PBMCs from blood, obtained 11 to 12 days after vaccination. This TCR came from a man over 45 who received an inactivated influenza vaccine. Donor details come from another sample of the same person, matched by shared clones. CDR3 reads: CASSLVAGGPVFETQYF. The DNA sequence is given as TGTGCCAGCAGCTTAGTTGCGGGGGGGCCTGTATTCGAGACCCAGTACTTC.